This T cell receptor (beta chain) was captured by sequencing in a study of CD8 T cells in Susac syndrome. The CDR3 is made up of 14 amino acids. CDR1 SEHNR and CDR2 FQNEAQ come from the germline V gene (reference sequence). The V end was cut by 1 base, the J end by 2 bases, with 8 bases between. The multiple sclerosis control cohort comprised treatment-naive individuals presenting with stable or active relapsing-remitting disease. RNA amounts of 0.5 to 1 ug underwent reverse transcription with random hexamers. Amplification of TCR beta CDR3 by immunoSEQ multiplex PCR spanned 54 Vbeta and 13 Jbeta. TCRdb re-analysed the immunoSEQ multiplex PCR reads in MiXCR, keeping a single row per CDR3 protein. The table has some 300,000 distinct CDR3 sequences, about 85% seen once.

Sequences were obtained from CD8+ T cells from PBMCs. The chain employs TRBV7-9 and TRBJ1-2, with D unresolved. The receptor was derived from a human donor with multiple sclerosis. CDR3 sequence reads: CASSLGGPNYGYTF. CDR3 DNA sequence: TGTGCCAGCAGCTTAGGTGGACCCAACTATGGCTACACCTTC.